Sequencing of this T cell receptor (beta chain) was carried out in a study of Graves' ophthalmopathy and Graves' hyperthyroidism. Study conclusions and caveats: Discrimination between ophthalmopathy and stable hyperthyroidism by a 13-signature model showed 85% to 90% sensitivity and roughly 80% specificity.

This clonotype was recorded many times. Antigen: not known. Scientists amplified the TCR beta CDR3 regions from RNA transcripts. HTBI-primed RT-PCR formed the first round, and a multiplex PCR formed the second. TCRdb processed the multiplex PCR reads anew with MiXCR; each CDR3 protein has one entry. The sample holds about 390,000 distinct CDR3 sequences, about a sixth seen once. The hyperthyroidism patients, aged 18 to 65, had been newly diagnosed, with under 2 months' duration. Clinicians made diagnoses from clinical symptoms, serum thyroxine, TRAb, thyroid ultrasound and orbital computed tomography. The PBMC fraction was derived from over 9 ml of fresh peripheral blood. The receptor was isolated from an adult woman with stable Graves' hyperthyroidism. Sequenced input: peripheral blood.

The DNA for the CDR3 is TGTGCCAGCAGGGCCTCGGGTGCTGAAGCTTTCTTT. Encoded protein: CASRASGAEAFF. The chain uses TRBV6-1 and TRBJ1-1; D not resolved. The CDR3 loop spans 12 amino acids. CDR1 and CDR2 from the germline V gene are MNHNS and SASEGT. With 6 bases removed from V and 6 bases from J, the gap between germline ends came to 11 bases.